Listed below are T cell receptor beta chains from one sample, sequenced in a study of Ad26.COV2.S vaccination and SARS-CoV-2 variants. The protocol was immunoSEQ multiplex PCR, while the TCRdb copy is restricted to in-frame clones and leaves out a portion. The repertoire holds over 400,000 clones, with 90% as singletons. The starting material was peripheral blood, obtained in a trial of Ad26.COV2.S vaccine versus placebo. Every receptor here comes from a person aged 18-65 years who received the Ad26.COV2.S COVID-19 vaccine or a placebo. Both conserved end residues are part of each CDR3. D genes are given only for firm matches. Expanded clones are given a class, and other clones once, few, many or no size at all.

J | size | V | D | DNA | CDR3
TRBJ2-2 | once | TRBV7-9 | TRBD2 | TGTGCCGGGAGGATAGCGGGACCAGGAGGCGGGGAGCTGTTTTTT | CAGRIAGPGGGELFF
TRBJ2-7 | - | TRBV28 | - | TGTGCCACCATCAGGGACGGTGTCTACGAGCAGTACTTC | CATIRDGVYEQYF
TRBJ1-3 | - | TRBV12-3/TRBV12-4 | - | TGTGCCAGCAGTTCATGGGGAAACACCATATATTTT | CASSSWGNTIYF
TRBJ1-5 | - | TRBV18 | - | TGTGCCAGCTCACCACAGGGGGATCAGCCCCAGCATTTT | CASSPQGDQPQHF
TRBJ2-2 | - | TRBV27 | - | TGTGCCAGCAGTTTATCTGCAGACGGTGACACCGGGGAGCTGTTTTTT | CASSLSADGDTGELFF
TRBJ2-6 | - | TRBV5-4 | - | TGTGCCAGCAGCCCCCGGACTGTTAGTGGGGCCAACGTCCTGACTTTC | CASSPRTVSGANVLTF
TRBJ1-2 | once | TRBV29-1 | - | TGCAGCAAGACGCCCAGCTATGGCTACACCTTC | CSKTPSYGYTF
TRBJ2-2 | - | TRBV11-2 | TRBD2 | TGTGCCAGCAGCCGGAGGGGCGGGAGCGTCCGCATGCTGGGGGAGCTGTTTTTT | CASSRRGGSVRMLGELFF
TRBJ2-4 | - | TRBV6-2/TRBV6-3 | - | TGTGCCAGCAGTTACTCGACAGGCGGATCCTTTCAGTACTTC | CASSYSTGGSFQYF
TRBJ2-3 | few | TRBV11-3 | TRBD1 | TGTGCCAGCAGCCTTGGGACAGGTTTCACAGATACGCAGTATTTT | CASSLGTGFTDTQYF
TRBJ2-5 | many | TRBV9 | TRBD1 | TGTGCCAGCAGCGACGGGACAGGGGTGGAGACCCAGTACTTC | CASSDGTGVETQYF
TRBJ1-5 | once | TRBV7-2 | - | TGTGCCAGCAGCTTAGCAGTGCAGGCCGCCCAGCATTTT | CASSLAVQAAQHF
TRBJ1-1 | - | TRBV2 | - | TGTGCCAGCAGTGCCGAAATCGGGACTGAAGCTTTCTTT | CASSAEIGTEAFF
TRBJ2-3 | - | TRBV7-2 | - | TGTGCCAGCAGCTGGGGCAGTCGCACAGATACGCAGTATTTT | CASSWGSRTDTQYF
TRBJ1-5 | - | TRBV28 | - | TGTGCCAGCAGTCCCCTCAGGGCTAATCAGCCCCAGCATTTT | CASSPLRANQPQHF
TRBJ1-4 | - | TRBV7-2 | TRBD1 | TGTGCCAGCAGCCCAGGGGGTCTATCTGAAAAACTGTTTTTT | CASSPGGLSEKLFF
TRBJ2-5 | - | TRBV18 | TRBD2 | TGTGCCAGCTCAGTCGCCTCAGCGGGGCAAGAGACCCAGTACTTC | CASSVASAGQETQYF
TRBJ2-3 | - | TRBV6-5 | - | TGTGCCAGCTCAGGGCAACCCGCAGATACGCAGTATTTT | CASSGQPADTQYF
TRBJ2-2 | - | TRBV4-3 | - | TGCGCCAGCAGCCAAGATGATTTTGGGATAAGTCCAAACACCGGGGAGCTGTTTTTT | CASSQDDFGISPNTGELFF
TRBJ2-6 | - | TRBV28 | - | TGTGCCAGCAGTTTGAAGGAGTTGGGTTCTGGGGCCAACGTCCTGACTTTC | CASSLKELGSGANVLTF
TRBJ1-4 | - | TRBV9 | - | TGTGCCAGCAGCGTAGAAGGGGATGTGGGTGAAAAACTGTTTTTT | CASSVEGDVGEKLFF
TRBJ1-1 | - | TRBV15 | - | TGTGCCACCAGTCTGCCGGGGCCAGGGTTTGAAGCTTTCTTT | CATSLPGPGFEAFF
TRBJ2-7 | - | TRBV11-2 | TRBD1 | TGTGCCAGCAGCTTAGCAGGGGGCTCCTACGAGCAGTACTTC | CASSLAGGSYEQYF
TRBJ1-1 | - | TRBV7-9 | - | TGTGCCAGCAGCTTAGCGGGGAACACTGAAGCTTTCTTT | CASSLAGNTEAFF
TRBJ1-4 | - | TRBV5-4 | - | TGTGCCAGCAGCTTGGCCGGGGAGCCGTTTCTGTTTTTT | CASSLAGEPFLFF
TRBJ2-5 | - | TRBV9 | TRBD2 | TGTGCCAGCAGCGTAGACGGGAGGGGGCAAGAGACCCAGTACTTC | CASSVDGRGQETQYF
TRBJ2-1 | - | TRBV7-2 | - | TGTGCCAGCAGCGCAAGAAGGACCCCCAATGAGCAGTTCTTC | CASSARRTPNEQFF
TRBJ1-2 | many | TRBV12-3/TRBV12-4 | - | TGTGCCAGCAGTTTCACAGGGTCGGATGGCTACACCTTC | CASSFTGSDGYTF